The 14 T cell receptor beta chains below were found in one sample sequenced in a study of CD8+ T cells in alopecia areata. After isolation, RNA underwent reverse transcription to generate cDNA as the sequencing template. Profiling relied on immunoSEQ multiplex PCR, and the TCRdb table lists in-frame clones only, not all of them. Of around 160,000 clones listed, 75% to 90% are singletons. The sequences come from CD8+ T cells sorted from blood, collected at week 0. The receptors derive from a human donor with alopecia areata.

The genes are TRBV5-1 and TRBJ2-5; tentative D call: TRBD2 (5 bases). The J call is doubtful: the DNA matches TRBJ2-7 better. The germline V gene has CDR1 SGHRS and CDR2 YFSETQ. The CDR3 has 12 residues. The CDR3 DNA sequence: TGCGCCAGCAGCCGGACTGATTACGAGCAGTACTTC. The encoded protein is CASSRTDYEQYF.

The CDR3 coding sequence is TGCGCCAGCAGCTCCCTCTACGGACAGGCCCACTCCTACGAGCAGTACTTC. Translating gives CASSSLYGQAHSYEQYF. The V and J genes are TRBV4-1 and TRBJ2-7, with 7 bases lining up with TRBD1. V lost 5 bases and J lost 0; bases outside the gene matches: 13. The CDR3 has 17 amino acids. Germline CDR1 is MGHRA and CDR2 is YSYEKL.

V usage is TRBV7-9 and J usage is TRBJ2-1, with D unresolved. The CDR3 totals 16 residues. Trimming took 2 bases from V and 5 from J, leaving 16 bases between them. The germline CDR1 and CDR2 sequences are SEHNR and FQNEAQ (reference sequence). CDR3 residues: CASSLTGRTRNNEQFF. CDR3 nucleotide sequence: TGTGCCAGCAGCTTAACCGGCAGAACCCGAAACAATGAGCAGTTCTTC.

This chain connects TRBV9 to TRBJ2-5; D possibly matches TRBD1 or TRBD2 (5 bases each). The CDR3 runs to 14 residues. Germline V gene lookup returns CDR1 SGDLS and CDR2 YYNGEE. V was cut by 4 bases and J by 0 bases, with 10 bases left in between. CDR3 coding DNA: TGTGCCAGCAGCAGGGACGGGGACCAAGAGACCCAGTACTTC. Translated: CASSRDGDQETQYF.

On this clone: The same CDR3 also results from other DNA sequences found in this sample. The rearrangement links TRBV27 to TRBJ2-1; D is ambiguous. Germline assignment: CDR1 MNHEY and CDR2 SMNVEV (reference sequence). Trimming left V 2 bases short and J 7 bases short, with 3 bases between. This CDR3 spans 11 amino acids. The CDR3 nucleotides read TGTGCCAGCAGTTTAGGGAATGAGCAGTTCTTC. Its protein product is CASSLGNEQFF.

This clone was seen a few times. The rearrangement uses TRBV5-6 and TRBJ2-1, with no clear D. Germline CDR1 and CDR2: SGHDT and YYEEEE. Trimming took off 0 bases at V and 8 bases at J, with 3 bases between the two ends. The CDR3 spans 11 residues. DNA for the CDR3: TGTGCCAGCAGCTTGGCCTATGAGCAGTTCTTC. It codes for CASSLAYEQFF.

The chain employs TRBV11-2 and TRBJ2-3, with TRBD2 matching over 11 bases. This CDR3 is 17 amino acids long. Germline V lookup: CDR1 SGHAT, CDR2 FQNNGV. The V and J ends lost 3 bases and 2 bases, in that order; junction bases with no gene match: 7. The CDR3 DNA sequence: TGTGCCAGCAGCTTCGTGGGTAGCGGGAGGGCCACAGATACGCAGTATTTT. Encoded protein: CASSFVGSGRATDTQYF.

This clone occurred a few times. The chain couples TRBV9 to TRBJ2-3, with D maybe TRBD1 (7 bases). V was pared by 4 bases and J by 3 bases, with 18 bases between. The CDR3 runs to 16 residues. CDR1 and CDR2 from the germline V gene are SGDLS and YYNGEE. The CDR3 sequence is CASSTEGAGMTDTQYF. In DNA form, the CDR3 reads TGTGCCAGCAGCACGGAGGGGGCGGGGATGACAGATACGCAGTATTTT.

The rearrangement links TRBV29-1 to TRBJ1-1; possibly TRBD1 for D (5 bases). Germline loops: CDR1 SQVTM, CDR2 ANQGSEA. CDR3 size: 15 residues. V was pared by 3 bases and J by 8 bases, with 22 bases between. As DNA, the CDR3 is TGCAGCGTTGATTCGTGGGGGACGGGAGGAGCCGAAGCTTTCTTT. Translating gives CSVDSWGTGGAEAFF.

The rearrangement joins TRBV7-9 to TRBJ1-1, with D unclear. There are 11 residues in the CDR3. The germline V and J ends were trimmed by 7 bases and 2 bases, with 5 bases remaining between them. Germline CDR1 SEHNR, CDR2 FQNEAQ (reference sequence). Written as DNA, the CDR3 is TGTGCCAGCACGAGAAACACTGAAGCTTTCTTT. Its protein product is CASTRNTEAFF.

The rearrangement links TRBV4-1 to TRBJ1-1; 8 positions agree with TRBD1. The length of the CDR3 is 15 residues. Germline CDR1 reads MGHRA; CDR2 reads YSYEKL. V shed 4 bases and J 4 bases; nucleotides not matched to a gene: 8. The CDR3 loop is CASSPQGQGGTEAFF. The CDR3 DNA reads as TGCGCCAGCAGCCCCCAAGGACAGGGAGGCACTGAAGCTTTCTTT.

The CDR3 spells CASSYSGGAAKNIQYF. CDR3 nucleotides: TGTGCCAGCAGTTACTCAGGGGGCGCAGCCAAAAACATTCAGTACTTC. The rearrangement uses TRBV6-5 and TRBJ2-4; 7 bases align to TRBD1. Per the germline V gene, CDR1 is MNHEY and CDR2 is SVGAGI. The CDR3 extends over 16 amino acids. With V trimmed by 0 bases and J by 0 bases, 2 bases remained unmatched.

With regard to this clone: One end of the junction varies from germline; a read error may be responsible. Different DNA sequences within this sample yield the same CDR3. V and J are TRBV7-9 and TRBJ2-2; no reliable D call. Germline assignment: CDR1 SEHNR and CDR2 FQNEAQ (reference sequence). CDR3 length equals 12 residues. CDR3: CASSLESGELFF. The DNA of the CDR3 is TGTGCCAGCAGTTTAGAGTCGGGGGAGCTGTTTTTT.

The J gene is TRBJ1-1, the V gene TRBV19; perhaps TRBD1 as D (6 bases). The V end lost 9 bases, the J end lost 4 bases, and 12 bases lay between the germline ends. Germline CDR1 LNHDA, CDR2 SQIVND (reference sequence). The CDR3 loop spans 12 amino acids. CDR3 coding DNA: TGTGCCAGCTCGACAGGCTTCACTGAAGCTTTCTTT. The encoded protein is CASSTGFTEAFF.